The 4 T cell receptor beta chains listed next were all sequenced from one sample in a study of PD-1 blockade in classical Hodgkin lymphoma. Every patient experienced relapse after autologous stem cell transplantation, and brentuximab vedotin exposure varied. Here immunoSEQ multiplex PCR was the method, and the copy in TCRdb shows in-frame clones only, minus some. Among tens of thousands of clones, roughly 86% were seen once, and the ten largest hold over 8%. This specimen consisted of peripheral blood mononuclear cells (PBMCs), obtained at baseline. The origin of the receptors is a human donor with classical Hodgkin lymphoma.

CDR3 nucleotide sequence: TGTGCCAGCAGGGAGGGACTAGCGGATTACCGCAGTTCCTACAATGAGCAGTTCTTC. Translating it yields CASREGLADYRSSYNEQFF. The chain uses TRBV28 and TRBJ2-1; 11 positions agree with TRBD2. The CDR3 covers 19 residues. Looked up from germline, CDR1 is MDHEN and CDR2 is SYDVKM. Trimming took 6 bases from V and 1 from J; bases not matched to a gene: 14.

The V call is TRBV5-1, the J call TRBJ2-7; 9 nucleotides align to TRBD1. Unmatched junction bases numbered 0, after V lost 0 bases and J lost 5 bases. CDR3 length equals 13 residues. CDR1 is SGHRS and CDR2 is YFSETQ in the germline V gene. The CDR3 here is CASSLGQGDEQYF. In DNA form, the CDR3 reads TGCGCCAGCAGCTTGGGACAGGGGGACGAGCAGTACTTC.

J is TRBJ1-4 and V is TRBV7-8, with a possible D match to TRBD1 (6 bases). CDR1 is SGHVS, CDR2 FQNEAQ, per germline. Trimming shortened V by 7 bases and J by 7 bases, and 16 bases separated the two germline ends. This CDR3 region has 14 residues. The CDR3: CASTPGSRGEKLFF. Here the CDR3 DNA reads TGTGCCAGCACCCCGGGTTCCAGGGGTGAAAAACTGTTTTTT.

The chain recombines TRBV29-1 with TRBJ2-7; the D gene could be TRBD1 or TRBD2 (5 bases each). Germline lookup yields CDR1 SQVTM and CDR2 ANQGSEA. The V end was cut by 6 bases, the J end by 2 bases, with 8 bases between. The CDR3 extends over 11 amino acids. CDR3 in DNA: TGCAGCGTCGGGGACGCCTACGAGCAGTACTTC. It translates to CSVGDAYEQYF.